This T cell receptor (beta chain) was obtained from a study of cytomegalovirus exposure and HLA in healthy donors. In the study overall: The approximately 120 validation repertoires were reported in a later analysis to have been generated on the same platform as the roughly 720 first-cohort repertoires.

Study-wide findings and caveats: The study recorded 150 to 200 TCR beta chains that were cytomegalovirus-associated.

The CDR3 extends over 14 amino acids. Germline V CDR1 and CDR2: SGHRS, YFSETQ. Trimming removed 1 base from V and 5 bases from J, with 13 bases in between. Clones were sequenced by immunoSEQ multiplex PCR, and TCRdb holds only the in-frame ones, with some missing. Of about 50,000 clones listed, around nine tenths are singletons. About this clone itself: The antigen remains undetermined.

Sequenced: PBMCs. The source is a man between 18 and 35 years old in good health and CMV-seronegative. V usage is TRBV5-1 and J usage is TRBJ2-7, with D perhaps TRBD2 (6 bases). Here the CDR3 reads CASSLFPGLDEQYF. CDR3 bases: TGCGCCAGCAGCTTGTTCCCGGGACTCGACGAGCAGTACTTC.